The T cell receptor beta chain described here comes from a study of identical twins. Points from the study as a whole: Cord blood's abundant beta clonotypes had fewer insertions, unlike memory repertoires.

Germline-derived CDR1 and CDR2 are SGHDN and FVKESK. The CDR3 is made up of 15 amino acids. V was cut by 2 bases and J by 4 bases, with 11 bases left in between. TCRdb passed the 5' RACE reads through MiXCR, listing each CDR3 protein once. This table holds just over 500,000 distinct CDR3 sequences, around 20% found once. Concerning this clonotype: Its antigen remains unidentified.

The data also belong to a second study, concerning T cells expressing NK-cell markers.

The sample consisted of CD4+ T cells sorted from blood. The rearrangement links TRBV14 to TRBJ2-2; D is unresolved. This receptor was obtained from a woman under 30 in good health. CDR3 in amino acids: CASSQLSFSTGELFF. The CDR3 DNA follows: TGTGCCAGCAGCCAACTGTCGTTCTCCACCGGGGAGCTGTTTTTT. The whole variable domain, remainder taken from reference TRBV14 and TRBJ2-2, is EAGVTQFPSHSVIEKGQTVTLRCDPISGHDNLYWYRRVMGKEIKFLLHFVKESKQDESGMPNNRFLAERTGGTYSTLKVQPAELEDSGVYFCASSQLSFSTGELFFGEGSRLTVL.